This T cell receptor beta chain stems from a study of cytomegalovirus exposure and HLA in healthy donors. Findings and limits, study-wide: Later analysis showed most CMV-associated TCR beta chains appearing HLA-restricted.

The PCR used 60 Vbeta and 13 Jbeta primers. Assay used: immunoSEQ multiplex PCR; TCRdb lists only in-frame clones, some missing. This sample contains tens of thousands of clones. Donors likely had unrecorded immune exposures despite being nominally healthy when sampled. About this clone: Its antigen is as yet unknown.

Germline V lookup: CDR1 SGHRS, CDR2 YFSETQ. The CDR3 covers 14 residues. The V end lost 0 bases, the J end lost 5 bases, and 11 bases lay between the germline ends. This TCR came from a woman aged 18-30 years in good health and CMV-seronegative. Specimen: PBMCs. The chain couples TRBV5-1 to TRBJ1-1; no reliable D call. The CDR3 nucleotides are TGCGCCAGCAGCTTGGTTGTCCCCGTAACTGAAGCTTTCTTT. Translating gives CASSLVVPVTEAFF.